These T cell receptor beta chains were read from a single sample in a study of patients and donors after allogeneic stem cell transplantation. MiXCR, run by TCRdb on the RT-PCR reads, gives a single entry per CDR3 protein. The sample yields fewer than 500,000 distinct CDR3 sequences, roughly 17% seen once. The sequenced sample consisted of blood, either unsorted or a sorted T cell fraction (not recorded which). These receptors originate from a human donor who was either an allogeneic HSCT recipient or a stem cell or donor lymphocyte infusion donor (not recorded which). It is not recorded whose cells these are; they may come from a transplant donor. Each CDR3 is given with its conserved first and last residue. The order of the fields is CDR3 length, J gene, V gene, clone size, D gene, CDR3 DNA, CDR3 protein. The D gene is left open where the match is weak. Where a row states a size, it is once, few, many or the class of an expanded clone; other rows omit it.

>15|TRBJ2-7|TRBV6-2/TRBV6-3|NA|NA
TGTGCCAGCAGTTACTCGTACCGAGGCTCCTACGAGCAGTACTTC
CASSYSYRGSYEQYF
>13|TRBJ2-7|TRBV15|NA|TRBD1
TGTGCCACCAGCAGGGACAGGGTCCACGAGCAGTACTTC
CATSRDRVHEQYF
>15|TRBJ2-5|TRBV20-1|few|TRBD1
TGCAGTGCTACTGTCGCCGAGACAGGGGCTGAGACCCAGTACTTC
CSATVAETGAETQYF
>15|TRBJ1-1|TRBV5-1|few|NA
TGCGCCAGCAGCCCACCCCAGGGTGGTACTTCTTGGGCTTTCTTT
CASSPPQGGTSWAFF
>13|TRBJ1-2|TRBV11-3|NA|NA
TGTGCCAGCAGCCGCCGGGACCTCTATGGCTACACCTTC
CASSRRDLYGYTF
>16|TRBJ2-2|TRBV5-1|NA|TRBD2
TGCGCCAGCAGAGCGGGAGGGCCACTGGGAACCGGGGAGCTGTTTTTT
CASRAGGPLGTGELFF
>12|TRBJ1-1|TRBV12-3/TRBV12-4|many|NA
TGTGCCAGCAGTGCCGGGCCCCTGAAGGCTTTCTTT
CASSAGPLKAFF
>17|TRBJ2-2|TRBV10-3|NA|TRBD2
TGTGCCATCAGTGGGGGCGAGCGGGAGGGCCGCGCCGGGGAGCTGTTTTTT
CAISGGEREGRAGELFF
>15|TRBJ1-5|TRBV5-1|many|NA
TGCGCCAGCAGCTTGGACGGTGATAGCAATCAGCCCCAGCATTTT
CASSLDGDSNQPQHF
>15|TRBJ1-5|TRBV20-1|few|TRBD1
TGCAGTGCTAGTCTCGGACAGGGGCTAAATCAGCCCCAGCATTTT
CSASLGQGLNQPQHF
>12|TRBJ2-2|TRBV20-1|few|NA
TGCAGTGCTAGACCAAACACCGGGGAGCTGTTTTTT
CSARPNTGELFF
>14|TRBJ1-5|TRBV3-1|few|TRBD1
TGTGCCAGCAGCCAACGTGGGACAGATCAGCCCCAGCATTTT
CASSQRGTDQPQHF
>15|TRBJ1-5|TRBV7-9|few|NA
TGTGCCAGCAGCTTAGGCCAGAAAAGCAATCAGCCCCAGCATTTT
CASSLGQKSNQPQHF
>12|TRBJ2-7|TRBV30|NA|NA
TGTGCCTGGAACCGGCAAACCTACGAGCAGTACTTC
CAWNRQTYEQYF
>15|TRBJ1-4|TRBV4-1|NA|NA
TGCGCCAGCAGCCAAGAGGTACGGGGAGGTGAAAAACTGTTTTTT
CASSQEVRGGEKLFF
>12|TRBJ1-2|TRBV3-1|NA|NA
TGTGCCAGCAGCCAAAGAGACTATGGCTACACCTTC
CASSQRDYGYTF
>16|TRBJ1-1|TRBV7-9|few|NA
TGTGCCAGCAGCCCACTTACAATGGTTCGGAACACTGAAGCTTTCTTT
CASSPLTMVRNTEAFF
>15|TRBJ2-3|TRBV19|few|TRBD2
TGTGCCAGCGGGACTAGCGGGTCTAGCACAGATACGCAGTATTTT
CASGTSGSSTDTQYF
>13|TRBJ1-1|TRBV7-2|NA|NA
TGTGCCAGCAGCTCCATAAGGAACACTGAAGCTTTCTTT
CASSSIRNTEAFF
>15|TRBJ1-4|TRBV7-6|NA|TRBD1
TGTGCCAGCAGCTTATCGACAGGGGAGTATGAAAAACTGTTTTTT
CASSLSTGEYEKLFF
>18|TRBJ2-4|TRBV21-1|few|NA
TGTGCCAGCAGCAAAGAGGGACTAGCGGCTCTAGCCAAAAACATTCAGTACTTC
CASSKEGLAALAKNIQYF
>16|TRBJ2-1|TRBV9|NA|TRBD2
TGTGCCAGCAGCGTAGGAGCGGGGAGAACCTACAATGAGCAGTTCTTC
CASSVGAGRTYNEQFF
>16|TRBJ1-3|TRBV7-9|few|TRBD1
TGTGCCAGCAGCCCGATAGACAGGGTTTCTGGAAACACCATATATTTT
CASSPIDRVSGNTIYF
>19|TRBJ1-1|TRBV4-1|NA|TRBD1
TGCGCCAGCAGCCAAGATCGAAGGGACAGAGGATACATGAACACTGAAGCTTTCTTT
CASSQDRRDRGYMNTEAFF
>12|TRBJ1-2|TRBV10-3|NA|NA
TGTGCCATCAGTGCCATGGAGTCTAGCTACACCTTC
CAISAMESSYTF
>12|TRBJ1-6|TRBV5-1|NA|NA
TGCGCCAGCAGCCTCACCAGCGGGCCCCTCCACTTT
CASSLTSGPLHF
>15|TRBJ2-7|TRBV7-2|NA|TRBD1
TGTGCCAGCAGCTCAACCGGGACAGGCCTCTACGAGCAGTACTTC
CASSSTGTGLYEQYF
>13|TRBJ1-1|TRBV28|NA|NA
TGTGCCGAGACAGGAGATCTTATTTTGTCCGCTTTCTTT
CAETGDLILSAFF
>15|TRBJ1-1|TRBV5-5|NA|NA
TGTGCCAGCAGCTTGAGCCCCGGGAGATACACTGAAGCTTTCTTT
CASSLSPGRYTEAFF